The 9 T cell receptor beta chains below come from one sample, sequenced in a study of T-cell reconstitution after alpha-beta-depleted transplantation in children. Using unique molecular identifiers, the investigators prepared the TCRbeta library. TCRdb passed the PCR reads through MiXCR, listing each CDR3 protein once. The table has about 870,000 distinct CDR3 sequences, about 16% seen once. Sequencing was performed on PBMCs, mostly from graft donor cells, taken 360 days after TCRalphabeta/CD19-depleted stem cell transplant. The receptors were sampled from a male patient younger than 18 who had a stem cell transplant for acute lymphoblastic leukemia, so the T cells may come from the graft donor.

The genes are TRBV10-1 and TRBJ2-7, with a tentative D call TRBD1 (5 bases). There are 14 residues in the CDR3. Germline V lookup: CDR1 WNHNN, CDR2 SYGVQD (reference sequence). The CDR3 region is CAQGIREIVYEQYF. CDR3 in DNA: TGCGCTCAAGGGATCAGGGAAATAGTCTACGAGCAGTACTTC.

This clonotype occurred a few times. This CDR3 reads CATSRQNYGYTF. As DNA, the CDR3 is TGTGCCACCAGCCGACAGAACTATGGCTACACCTTC. The chain joins TRBV24-1 to TRBJ1-2, with D maybe TRBD1 (5 bases). The length of the CDR3 is 12 residues. The germline V gene has CDR1 KGHDR and CDR2 SFDVKD. V lost 7 bases and J 2 bases, leaving 7 bases between the germline ends.

This clonotype was picked up a small number of times. V gene TRBV5-1 combines with J gene TRBJ2-5; 7 bases are shared with TRBD2. Germline lookup yields CDR1 SGHRS and CDR2 YFSETQ. V shed 5 bases and J 5 bases; nucleotides not matched to a gene: 6. The CDR3 is 13 residues long. Here the CDR3 reads CASRTSVKETQYF. CDR3 coding DNA: TGCGCCAGCAGAACTAGCGTGAAGGAGACCCAGTACTTC.

The chain carries TRBV29-1 and TRBJ2-1, with D perhaps being TRBD1 or TRBD2 (5 bases each). The CDR3 has 14 amino acids. The germline V gene has CDR1 SQVTM and CDR2 ANQGSEA. The V and J ends lost 0 bases and 3 bases respectively, with 9 bases between them. The CDR3 region is CSVEDLGVYNEQFF. The CDR3 DNA reads as TGCAGCGTTGAAGATTTGGGGGTCTACAATGAGCAGTTCTTC.

The rearrangement uses TRBV7-9 and TRBJ2-5, with 8 bases matching TRBD2. In germline, CDR1 is SEHNR, CDR2 FQNEAQ (reference sequence). The CDR3 extends over 16 amino acids. Germline trimming cut 1 base from V and 5 bases from J; bases unmatched to any gene: 9. The CDR3 nucleotides read TGTGCCAGCAGCTTAGTTTCAGCGGGAGTGGGGGAGACCCAGTACTTC. Its protein is CASSLVSAGVGETQYF.

V usage is TRBV20-1 and J usage is TRBJ1-2; no firm D call. Germline V gene lookup returns CDR1 DFQATT and CDR2 SNEGSKA (reference sequence). The CDR3 covers 14 residues. V was clipped by 3 bases and J by 4 bases, with 15 bases between them. CDR3: CSARDPGTPYGYTF. CDR3 DNA sequence: TGCAGTGCTAGGGACCCCGGAACTCCCTATGGCTACACCTTC.

The chain couples TRBV7-2 to TRBJ1-5; D not certain. Trimming left V 2 bases short and J 4 bases short, with 9 bases between. The germline V gene has CDR1 SGHTA and CDR2 FQGNSA. There are 14 residues in the CDR3. The DNA of the CDR3 is TGTGCCAGCAGCTTAAACTTCGGGAATCAGCCCCAGCATTTT. Translating it yields CASSLNFGNQPQHF.

V usage is TRBV10-3 and J usage is TRBJ2-1; 7 nucleotides agree with TRBD2. V dropped 10 bases and J dropped 2; count of bases not matched to a gene: 11. Germline V gene data show CDR1 as ENHRY and CDR2 as SYGVKD. CDR3 length: 15 amino acids. CDR3 sequence reads: CATTPSSGAYNEQFF. CDR3 bases: TGTGCCACAACCCCCTCTAGCGGAGCCTACAATGAGCAGTTCTTC.

The rearrangement links TRBV11-1 to TRBJ1-5; D may be TRBD1 (6 bases). Germline CDR1 reads SGHAT; CDR2 reads FQDESV (reference sequence). V shed 3 bases and J shed 1 base, with 19 bases lying between them. The CDR3 spans 18 residues. CDR3 in DNA: TGTGCCAGCAGCTTTAAGCGGGGGCAGGAATTAAGCAATCAGCCCCAGCATTTT. Translating it yields CASSFKRGQELSNQPQHF.